Listed below are T cell receptor beta chains from one sample, sequenced in a study of cytomegalovirus exposure and HLA in healthy donors. Assay: immunoSEQ multiplex PCR; the TCRdb copy retains only in-frame clones and omits some. The data hold under 200,000 clones, with about four fifths observed a single time. Sequencing used PBMCs. The receptor source for this set is a woman aged 30 to 39 in good health and CMV-seropositive. Each CDR3 is given with its conserved first and last residue. A D gene is named only where the DNA matches it firmly. Part of the rows lack a size; the others show once, few, many or a class for expanded clones.

>TRBJ2-3|TRBV4-1|.|.
CASSQRIEFDTQYF
TGCGCCAGCAGCCAGAGGATCGAGTTCGATACGCAGTATTTT
>TRBJ1-5|TRBV6-1|.|.
CASSEWENQPQHF
TGTGCCAGCAGTGAATGGGAGAATCAGCCCCAGCATTTT
>TRBJ2-7|TRBV28|once|TRBD2
CASSLSTSGSYEQYF
TGTGCCAGCAGTCTCTCGACTAGCGGGTCCTACGAGCAGTACTTC
>TRBJ1-2|TRBV28|.|.
CASSSSRGQRATF
TGTGCCAGCAGTTCCTCACGAGGGCAAAGGGCCACCTTC
>TRBJ2-1|TRBV28|.|TRBD2
CASSRGLAGAGEQFF
TGTGCCAGCAGCCGAGGGCTAGCGGGAGCCGGTGAGCAGTTCTTC
>TRBJ1-1|TRBV11-2|.|.
CASSFRGIATEAFF
TGTGCCAGCAGCTTTAGAGGGATCGCCACTGAAGCTTTCTTT
>TRBJ1-1|TRBV7-9|few|.
CASRGRDTEAFF
TGTGCCAGCAGGGGCAGGGACACTGAAGCTTTCTTT
>TRBJ2-7|TRBV14|once|.
CASSQVRGIGEQYF
TGTGCCAGCAGCCAAGTTAGGGGGATCGGGGAGCAGTACTTC
>TRBJ1-4|TRBV20-1|.|.
CSARVVEKLFF
TGCAGTGCTAGGGTAGTAGAAAAACTGTTTTTT
>TRBJ1-4|TRBV2|.|TRBD1
CASSPGQGAQGAEKLFF
TGTGCCAGCAGTCCGGGACAGGGGGCGCAGGGCGCTGAAAAACTGTTTTTT
>TRBJ1-5|TRBV7-4|few|.
CASSLVGGSGDQPQHF
TGTGCCAGCAGCTTAGTAGGAGGCTCCGGTGATCAGCCCCAGCATTTT
>TRBJ2-3|TRBV4-3|.|.
CASSLSLTDTQYF
TGCGCCAGCAGCCTATCACTCACAGATACGCAGTATTTT
>TRBJ2-7|TRBV15|.|TRBD2
CATSTPRLAAYEQYF
TGTGCCACCAGCACCCCGCGACTAGCGGCCTACGAGCAGTACTTC
>TRBJ1-3|TRBV11-2|.|.
CASSLDRNTIYF
TGTGCCAGCAGCTTAGACAGAAACACCATATATTTT
>TRBJ1-3|TRBV9|.|.
CASSVAGGGNTIYF
TGTGCCAGCAGCGTAGCCGGGGGTGGAAACACCATATATTTT
>TRBJ1-6|TRBV6-5|.|TRBD1
CASSRGQDNSPLHF
TGTGCCAGCAGCCGGGGACAGGATAATTCACCCCTCCACTTT
>TRBJ2-3|TRBV4-2|.|TRBD2
CASSPPITGGADTQYF
TGTGCCAGCAGCCCTCCGATAACCGGGGGGGCAGATACGCAGTATTTT
>TRBJ1-5|TRBV5-1|.|TRBD1
CASSLEGQGYQPQHF
TGCGCCAGCAGCTTGGAGGGACAGGGCTATCAGCCCCAGCATTTT
>TRBJ1-2|TRBV27|.|TRBD1
CATRGGQVDGYTF
TGTGCCACCAGAGGAGGACAGGTCGATGGCTACACCTTC
>TRBJ1-5|TRBV5-8|few|TRBD1
CASALSTGDSNQPQHF
TGTGCCAGCGCCTTAAGTACAGGGGATAGCAATCAGCCCCAGCATTTT
>TRBJ2-4|TRBV19|.|.
CASRENLAKNIQYF
TGTGCCAGTCGGGAGAACCTAGCCAAAAACATTCAGTACTTC
>TRBJ1-2|TRBV5-5|.|.
CASSRDTNYGYTF
TGTGCCAGCAGCCGGGACACTAACTATGGCTACACCTTC
>TRBJ2-7|TRBV9|.|.
CASSVGGRYEQYF
TGTGCCAGCAGCGTAGGGGGCAGGTACGAGCAGTACTTC
>TRBJ1-1|TRBV4-2|.|.
CASSQDKPGGQRGTEAFF
TGTGCCAGCAGCCAAGATAAGCCGGGCGGGCAGCGCGGCACTGAAGCTTTCTTT
>TRBJ2-1|TRBV7-8|once|TRBD2
CASRIAGGPNEQFF
TGTGCCAGCAGGATAGCGGGAGGGCCCAATGAGCAGTTCTTC
>TRBJ2-3|TRBV6-1|few|.
CASSEWAGTTDTQYF
TGTGCCAGCAGTGAATGGGCAGGAACAACAGATACGCAGTATTTT
>TRBJ1-1|TRBV4-1|.|TRBD1
CASSRPGTGTNTEAFF
TGCGCCAGCAGCCGTCCCGGGACAGGGACCAACACTGAAGCTTTCTTT
>TRBJ2-7|TRBV5-6|.|TRBD1
CASSGRQGTSEQYF
TGTGCCAGCAGCGGGCGACAGGGGACAAGCGAGCAGTACTTC
>TRBJ2-7|TRBV19|.|TRBD2
CASSIVPLAGSHEQYF
TGTGCCAGTAGTATAGTCCCTCTAGCGGGGAGCCACGAGCAGTACTTC
>TRBJ2-2|TRBV2|once|.
CASIGGWKETGELFF
TGTGCCAGCATTGGGGGGTGGAAGGAAACCGGGGAGCTGTTTTTT
>TRBJ2-7|TRBV6-6|.|TRBD1
CASKPSGQGAAYEQYF
TGTGCCAGCAAGCCTTCGGGACAGGGGGCCGCCTACGAGCAGTACTTC
>TRBJ1-1|TRBV7-6|.|TRBD1
CASSLGTGVTEAFF
TGTGCCAGCAGCTTAGGGACAGGGGTTACTGAAGCTTTCTTT
>TRBJ1-1|TRBV9|.|TRBD1
CASSVVPGDRTKGVGVVLNTEAFF
TGTGCCAGCAGCGTAGTCCCCGGGGACAGAACGAAGGGTGTAGGCGTCGTTCTCAACACTGAAGCTTTCTTT
>TRBJ1-1|TRBV5-1|.|.
CASRTSGVNTEAFF
TGCGCCAGCCGAACTTCAGGGGTAAACACTGAAGCTTTCTTT
>TRBJ2-5|TRBV2|.|TRBD1
CASSLGTGDVETQYF
TGTGCCAGCAGCTTGGGGACAGGGGACGTAGAGACCCAGTACTTC
>TRBJ2-2|TRBV5-6|.|.
CASSLTAGTNTGELFF
TGTGCCAGCAGCCTAACAGCGGGGACAAACACCGGGGAGCTGTTTTTT
>TRBJ2-7|TRBV5-6|once|.
CASSLGALNDEQYF
TGTGCCAGCAGCTTGGGGGCCTTGAACGACGAGCAGTACTTC
>TRBJ2-4|TRBV28|few|.
CASSTEGGKDIQYF
TGTGCCAGCAGCACCGAGGGGGGGAAGGACATTCAGTACTTC
>TRBJ2-2|TRBV9|.|.
CASSARLTTGELFF
TGTGCCAGCAGCGCCCGACTAACCACCGGGGAGCTGTTTTTT
>TRBJ1-5|TRBV10-3|.|.
CAISDQPGGWQPQHF
TGTGCCATCAGTGACCAACCTGGGGGCTGGCAGCCCCAGCATTTT
>TRBJ2-7|TRBV4-1|.|.
CASRPLDTGNFHEQYF
TGCGCCAGCCGGCCCTTGGATACAGGGAATTTCCACGAGCAGTACTTC
>TRBJ2-5|TRBV4-3|.|TRBD2
CASSLKLGGETQYF
TGCGCCAGCAGCCTTAAGCTCGGGGGGGAGACCCAGTACTTC
>TRBJ2-7|TRBV10-1|.|.
CASQLTSSYEQYF
TGCGCCAGCCAGCTTACTAGCTCCTACGAGCAGTACTTC
>TRBJ1-3|TRBV6-5|.|TRBD1
CASRSTGGSGNTIYF
TGTGCCAGCAGATCCACAGGGGGCTCTGGAAACACCATATATTTT
>TRBJ2-7|TRBV11-2|.|.
CASRVDSYEQYF
TGTGCCAGCAGGGTTGACTCCTACGAGCAGTACTTC
>TRBJ1-5|TRBV5-6|.|TRBD1
CASSLGGTGNQPQHF
TGTGCCAGCAGCTTGGGTGGGACAGGGAATCAGCCCCAGCATTTT
>TRBJ2-2|TRBV7-9|.|.
CASSYSGATGELFF
TGTGCCAGCAGCTATTCCGGAGCCACCGGGGAGCTGTTTTTT
>TRBJ1-4|TRBV4-2|.|TRBD1
CASSQIFRDSDNEKLFF
TGTGCCAGCAGCCAGATTTTCCGGGACAGTGATAATGAAAAACTGTTTTTT
>TRBJ2-2|TRBV4-1|.|TRBD1
CASSLQGDTGELFF
TGCGCCAGCAGCCTCCAGGGGGACACCGGGGAGCTGTTTTTT
>TRBJ2-3|TRBV2|.|TRBD1
CARGQGLDTQYF
TGTGCCAGAGGACAGGGGTTAGATACGCAGTATTTT
>TRBJ2-7|TRBV10-2|.|TRBD2
CASSGPGGLYEQYF
TGCGCCAGCAGTGGCCCGGGGGGGCTCTACGAGCAGTACTTC
>TRBJ2-3|TRBV27|.|.
CASAIQWATDTQYF
TGTGCCAGCGCCATCCAGTGGGCCACAGATACGCAGTATTTT
>TRBJ1-6|TRBV5-1|.|TRBD1
CASSQGDYNSPLHF
TGCGCCAGTTCTCAGGGGGACTATAATTCACCCCTCCACTTT